The 32 T cell receptor beta chains below all came from one sample that was sequenced in a study of blood T cell repertoires in COVID-19. Assay used: immunoSEQ multiplex PCR; TCRdb lists only in-frame clones, some missing. This table has hundreds of thousands of clones, around 86% appearing once. Material: PBMCs or T cells enriched from blood (not recorded which). The receptors stem from a woman aged 40 to 50 with acute COVID-19.

For the CDR3, the DNA is TGTGCCAGTAGAGGGGCAGGGTTTGGGGCCAACGTCCTGACTTTC. Residues: CASRGAGFGANVLTF. This chain joins TRBV19 and TRBJ2-6; perhaps TRBD1 as D (5 bases). The V gene lost 6 bases and the J gene lost 3 bases, with 12 bases spanning the gap. This CDR3 spans 15 amino acids. CDR1 is LNHDA and CDR2 is SQIVND in the germline V gene (reference sequence).

This sequence joins TRBV7-9 and TRBJ2-1; D is unresolved. The CDR3 contains 11 residues. The germline V and J ends were trimmed by 2 bases and 9 bases, with 5 bases remaining between them. Per germline, CDR1 SEHNR and CDR2 FQNEAQ (reference sequence). The DNA of the CDR3 is TGTGCCAGCAGCTTACTAATTGAGCAGTTCTTC. It codes for CASSLLIEQFF.

A remark on this clone: The junction shows a germline mismatch at one end, possibly a read error. This chain links TRBV5-1 with TRBJ2-1, with a tentative D call TRBD2 (6 bases). This CDR3 spans 13 amino acids. Looked up from germline, CDR1 is SGHRS and CDR2 is YFSETQ. CDR3 sequence: CASSKDYRNGQFF. The CDR3 DNA reads TGCGCCAGCAGCAAGGACTATCGAAATGGGCAGTTCTTC.

The chain carries TRBV5-4 and TRBJ2-5, with TRBD2 identical over 8 bases. V lost 0 bases to trimming and J lost 5 bases; unmatched junction nucleotides: 6. The CDR3 runs to 15 residues. CDR1 is SGHNT and CDR2 is YYREEE in the germline V gene (reference sequence). CDR3 nucleotide sequence: TGTGCCAGCAGCTTGGGAATAGCGGGACCGGAGACCCAGTACTTC. This translates into CASSLGIAGPETQYF. The variable domain in full, completed from reference TRBV5-4 and TRBJ2-5, reads ETGVTQSPTHLIKTRGQQVTLRCSSQSGHNTVSWYQQALGQGPQFIFQYYREEENGRGNFPPRFSGLQFPNYSSELNVNALELDDSALYLCASSLGIAGPETQYFGPGTRLLVL.

The chain recombines TRBV7-6 with TRBJ2-7, with 9 bases fitting TRBD2. The V gene end was trimmed by 5 bases and the J gene end by 0 bases; junction bases not matched to a gene: 8. CDR3 length: 16 residues. Germline CDR1 is SGHVS and CDR2 is FNYEAQ. CDR3 loop: CASSRASGTFSYEQYF. The CDR3 bases are TGTGCCAGCAGCAGGGCTAGCGGGACCTTCTCCTACGAGCAGTACTTC.

The chain is built from TRBV6-5 and TRBJ1-6; no clear D. V shed 0 bases and J shed 6 bases, with 3 bases lying between them. The CDR3 extends over 13 amino acids. Germline loops: CDR1 MNHEY, CDR2 SVGAGI. CDR3 sequence (DNA): TGTGCCAGCAGTTACTCTAGTAATTCACCCCTCCACTTT. It translates to CASSYSSNSPLHF.

V and J are TRBV7-9 and TRBJ2-5; 10 nucleotides line up with TRBD2. This CDR3 has 16 residues. J lost 2 bases, V lost 5 bases, and 8 bases had no gene match. In germline, CDR1 is SEHNR, CDR2 FQNEAQ (reference sequence). CDR3 bases: TGTGCCAGCAGCCCCCTTAGCGGGAGGCCGCAAGAGACCCAGTACTTC. It specifies CASSPLSGRPQETQYF.

The rearrangement uses TRBV18 and TRBJ2-3; no definite D call. The germline CDR1 and CDR2 sequences are KGHSH and LQKENI. Between the trimmed V and J ends, which lost 3 bases and 0 bases, there was a span of 7 bases. The CDR3 spans 14 residues. The CDR3 bases are TGTGCCAGCTCACCTGACGGGAGCACAGATACGCAGTATTTT. Protein product: CASSPDGSTDTQYF. Full variable domain (outside the CDR3, taken from reference TRBV18 and TRBJ2-3): NAGVMQNPRHLVRRRGQEARLRCSPMKGHSHVYWYRQLPEEGLKFMVYLQKENIIDESGMPKERFSAEFPKEGPSILRIQQVVRGDSAAYFCASSPDGSTDTQYFGPGTRLTVL.

This chain links TRBV7-9 with TRBJ1-5, with 7 nucleotides matching TRBD1. CDR3 length: 15 amino acids. V lost 1 base to trimming and J lost 7 bases; unmatched junction nucleotides: 7. CDR1 SEHNR and CDR2 FQNEAQ come from the germline V gene (reference sequence). CDR3 sequence: CASSLDRGAEQPQHF. The CDR3 DNA sequence: TGTGCCAGCAGCTTAGACAGGGGCGCCGAGCAGCCCCAGCATTTT.

This clone appeared a single time. This chain uses TRBV5-6 with TRBJ1-3; 8 nucleotides agree with TRBD1. The V and J ends lost 4 bases and 2 bases, in that order; junction bases with no gene match: 5. CDR1 SGHDT and CDR2 YYEEEE come from the germline V gene. This CDR3 has 15 residues. CDR3: CASSKGTGAGNTIYF. DNA of the CDR3: TGTGCCAGCAGCAAAGGGACAGGCGCTGGAAACACCATATATTTT.

V is TRBV5-6 and J is TRBJ2-4; tentative D call: TRBD2 (5 bases). The V gene's germline CDR1 is SGHDT and CDR2 YYEEEE. The length of the CDR3 is 14 residues. With 8 bases removed from V and 0 bases from J, the gap between germline ends came to 12 bases. The CDR3 is CASNDGLAKNIQYF. In nucleotides, the CDR3 is TGTGCCAGTAACGACGGACTAGCCAAAAACATTCAGTACTTC.

The chain has TRBV11-3 and TRBJ2-7; possibly TRBD2 for D (5 bases). Germline loops: CDR1 SGHNT, CDR2 YENEEA. The CDR3 has 15 residues. V was shortened by 5 bases and J by 3 bases, with 17 bases between the two germline ends. The CDR3: CASSIAPGILYEQYF. CDR3 nucleotides: TGTGCCAGCAGCATCGCCCCGGGGATCCTCTACGAGCAGTACTTC.

The genes are TRBV7-9 and TRBJ2-3; a possible D gene is TRBD1 (5 bases). The V end lost 2 bases, the J end lost 3 bases, and 9 bases lay between the germline ends. The CDR3 spans 14 residues. CDR1 and CDR2 from the germline V gene are SEHNR and FQNEAQ (reference sequence). CDR3 in DNA: TGTGCCAGCAGCTTAACAGGAATAACAGATACGCAGTATTTT. Amino acids: CASSLTGITDTQYF.

The chain has TRBV5-4 and TRBJ2-5, with a tentative D call TRBD2 (5 bases). V was trimmed by 3 bases and J by 5 bases, leaving 11 bases between them. Germline lookup yields CDR1 SGHNT and CDR2 YYREEE (reference sequence). The CDR3 sequence is 13 residues long. CDR3 amino acids: CASSSEGLETQYF. CDR3 coding DNA: TGTGCCAGCAGCTCCGAGGGATTGGAGACCCAGTACTTC.

This rearrangement joins TRBV29-1 to TRBJ1-5, with a tentative D call TRBD1 (6 bases). The length of the CDR3 is 14 residues. Germline values: CDR1 SQVTM, CDR2 ANQGSEA. With 6 bases removed from V and 0 bases from J, the gap between germline ends came to 12 bases. The CDR3 is CSVSQGVSNQPQHF. As DNA, the CDR3 is TGCAGCGTATCACAGGGCGTTAGCAATCAGCCCCAGCATTTT.

The chain recombines TRBV4-2 with TRBJ2-1; 8 bases match TRBD2. V was clipped by 1 base and J by 2 bases; unmatched bases: 7. The CDR3 contains 17 residues. In germline, CDR1 is LGHNA, CDR2 YNFKEQ. The CDR3 nucleotides are TGTGCCAGCAGCCAAGGAGTAGCGGGGATCGCCTACAATGAGCAGTTCTTC. Translation: CASSQGVAGIAYNEQFF.

This rearrangement joins TRBV19 to TRBJ2-3, with D maybe TRBD2 (6 bases). Germline values: CDR1 LNHDA, CDR2 SQIVND (reference sequence). The CDR3 has 15 amino acids. Trimming cost V 0 bases and J 4 bases, with 11 bases left between them. The CDR3 loop is CASSIEVGGSDTQYF. CDR3 in DNA: TGTGCCAGTAGTATAGAAGTCGGGGGATCAGATACGCAGTATTTT. Full variable domain (outside the CDR3, taken from reference TRBV19 and TRBJ2-3): DGGITQSPKYLFRKEGQNVTLSCEQNLNHDAMYWYRQDPGQGLRLIYYSQIVNDFQKGDIAEGYSVSREKKESFPLTVTSAQKNPTAFYLCASSIEVGGSDTQYFGPGTRLTVL.

This clone was seen once. V usage is TRBV5-1 and J usage is TRBJ2-2; no reliable D call. The CDR3 totals 14 residues. Germline V gives CDR1 SGHRS, CDR2 YFSETQ. V was trimmed by 7 bases and J by 4 bases, leaving 14 bases between them. The DNA for the CDR3 is TGCGCCAGCGGAAGGTCCGGGTCCACCGGGGAGCTGTTTTTT. This sequence encodes CASGRSGSTGELFF.

The chain has TRBV10-3 and TRBJ1-2; 8 nucleotides agree with TRBD1. Per the germline V gene, CDR1 is ENHRY and CDR2 is SYGVKD. This CDR3 has 13 amino acids. V lost 6 bases to trimming and J lost 0 bases; unmatched junction nucleotides: 0. The CDR3 sequence is CAIRTGANYGYTF. The CDR3 DNA reads as TGTGCCATCAGGACAGGGGCTAACTATGGCTACACCTTC.

The gene calls are TRBV4-1 and TRBJ2-5; 8 positions match TRBD2. V was pared by 5 bases and J by 5 bases, with 10 bases of the junction left unmatched. The germline gives CDR1 MGHRA, CDR2 YSYEKL. The CDR3 loop spans 15 amino acids. The CDR3 sequence is CASSGSAGVWETQYF. The DNA for the CDR3 is TGCGCCAGCAGCGGGTCAGCGGGAGTCTGGGAGACCCAGTACTTC.

The chain uses TRBV21-1 and TRBJ2-1; TRBD1 is the table's D call and was not checked against the DNA. TRBV21-1 is a pseudogene segment. The CDR3 is 15 amino acids. This CDR3 reads CASSISGTPYDEQFF. The DNA for the CDR3 is TGTGCCAGCAGCATCTCCGGGACACCCTACGATGAGCAGTTCTTC.

The chain has TRBV28 and TRBJ2-1, with 11 nucleotides matching TRBD2. The V segment lost 5 bases and the J segment 7 bases; nucleotides outside the gene matches: 7. This CDR3 is 15 amino acids long. CDR1 and CDR2 (germline): MDHEN, SYDVKM. The CDR3 DNA reads TGTGCCAGCAGTCCTACTAGCGGGAGAAGGAATGAGCAGTTCTTC. It translates to CASSPTSGRRNEQFF. Filled out from reference TRBV28 and TRBJ2-1, the complete variable domain reads DVKVTQSSRYLVKRTGEKVFLECVQDMDHENMFWYRQDPGLGLRLIYFSYDVKMKEKGDIPEGYSVSREKKERFSLILESASTNQTSMYLCASSPTSGRRNEQFFGPGTRLTVL.

The V gene is TRBV7-9, the J gene TRBJ2-3; a possible D gene is TRBD1 (5 bases). The V end was cut by 8 bases, the J end by 3 bases, with 12 bases between. The CDR3 loop spans 13 amino acids. The germline CDR1 and CDR2 sequences are SEHNR and FQNEAQ (reference sequence). CDR3 nucleotide sequence: TGTGCCAGCTTCGCAGGGTTAACAGATACGCAGTATTTT. It translates to CASFAGLTDTQYF.

This clone was seen only once. Additional DNA sequences in this sample encode the identical CDR3. The chain recombines TRBV4-1 with TRBJ2-1, with D possibly TRBD1 on 6 matching bases. Deletions cut 4 bases from V and 0 bases from J, with 10 bases between. The CDR3 covers 15 residues. Germline loops: CDR1 MGHRA, CDR2 YSYEKL. In DNA form, the CDR3 reads TGCGCCAGCAGCCCAACAGGGAGCTCCTACAATGAGCAGTTCTTC. Its protein product is CASSPTGSSYNEQFF.

J is TRBJ2-3 and V is TRBV5-1, with D tentatively TRBD2 (6 bases). V was cut by 0 bases and J by 4 bases, with 12 bases left in between. Germline V gives CDR1 SGHRS, CDR2 YFSETQ. The CDR3 spans 15 residues. The CDR3 protein is CASSLVGSSADTQYF. DNA of the CDR3: TGCGCCAGCAGCTTGGTCGGGAGTTCAGCAGATACGCAGTATTTT.

In this sample, this clone turned up a few times. The chain uses TRBV29-1 and TRBJ2-3; 7 positions match TRBD1. The CDR3 has 14 amino acids. Trimming cost V 6 bases and J 0 bases; bases outside gene matches: 6. Germline assignment: CDR1 SQVTM and CDR2 ANQGSEA. The CDR3 protein is CSVKTGVSTDTQYF. CDR3 nucleotide sequence: TGCAGCGTCAAAACAGGGGTGAGCACAGATACGCAGTATTTT.

This rearrangement joins TRBV27 to TRBJ2-5; 8 bases are shared with TRBD1. Germline trimming cut 6 bases from V and 2 bases from J; bases unmatched to any gene: 17. The CDR3 consists of 18 residues. Germline CDR1 MNHEY, CDR2 SMNVEV (reference sequence). Here the CDR3 reads CASREAAGTGSLQETQYF. In DNA form, the CDR3 reads TGTGCCAGCAGAGAAGCCGCCGGGACAGGATCATTACAAGAGACCCAGTACTTC.

This clone was observed a handful of times. The V gene is TRBV7-9, the J gene TRBJ1-1; D perhaps matches TRBD1 (6 bases). Per the germline V gene, CDR1 is SEHNR and CDR2 is FQNEAQ (reference sequence). The CDR3 has 13 residues. The V end lost 0 bases, the J end lost 11 bases, and 13 bases lay between the germline ends. For the CDR3, the DNA is TGTGCCAGCAGCTTAGCGCAAGGGGGGGTTGCTTTCTTT. It translates to CASSLAQGGVAFF.

The chain recombines TRBV6-2 or TRBV6-3 with TRBJ2-1; weak D call: TRBD2 (6 bases). Per the germline V gene, CDR1 is MNHEY and CDR2 is SVGEGT. There are 15 residues in the CDR3. V lost 0 bases, J lost 5 bases, and 11 bases lay in between. The CDR3 protein is CASSYSTGGDNEQFF. CDR3 DNA sequence: TGTGCCAGCAGTTACTCTACAGGAGGGGACAATGAGCAGTTCTTC.

This clone was picked up one time. Other DNA sequences in the sample encode the same CDR3. The rearrangement uses TRBV18 and TRBJ1-2; D uncertain. Trimming took 3 bases from V and 2 from J, leaving 7 bases between them. The CDR3 has 13 amino acids. Germline values: CDR1 KGHSH, CDR2 LQKENI. The CDR3 coding sequence is TGTGCCAGCTCACCGGGCGGGAACTATGGCTACACCTTC. This codes for CASSPGGNYGYTF.

Only one count was recorded for this clone. The chain is built from TRBV19 and TRBJ2-4, with 11 bases matching TRBD2. The CDR3 spans 18 residues. The V segment lost 4 bases and the J segment 5 bases; nucleotides outside the gene matches: 13. Germline CDR1 reads LNHDA; CDR2 reads SQIVND (reference sequence). CDR3 nucleotide sequence: TGTGCCAGTAGTACCCCCCCCCGACTAGCGGGAATGGAAAACATTCAGTACTTC. Protein sequence: CASSTPPRLAGMENIQYF.

This CDR3 is CASSSGLAGESVTQYF. In DNA form, the CDR3 reads TGTGCCAGCAGCTCGGGACTAGCGGGAGAATCCGTTACGCAGTATTTT. This chain connects TRBV7-9 to TRBJ2-3, with TRBD2 matching over 14 bases. CDR1 is SEHNR, CDR2 FQNEAQ, per germline (reference sequence). This CDR3 is 16 amino acids long. V lost 4 bases to trimming and J lost 8 bases; unmatched junction nucleotides: 8.